Listed here are 20 T cell receptor beta chains from one sample, sequenced in a study of blood T cell repertoires in COVID-19. Assay used: immunoSEQ multiplex PCR; TCRdb lists only in-frame clones, some missing. This table holds 200,000 to 250,000 clones, approximately 85% found once. Material for sequencing was PBMCs or T cells enriched from blood (not recorded which). The receptors stem from a woman in her 50s with acute COVID-19.

The sample holds one count of this clone. The chain joins TRBV6-5 to TRBJ1-3; possible D gene TRBD1, 5 bases. Per the germline V gene, CDR1 is MNHEY and CDR2 is SVGAGI. There are 12 residues in the CDR3. The V and J ends lost 4 bases and 4 bases respectively, with 5 bases between them. The CDR3 reads CASSSGGNTIYF. CDR3 nucleotides: TGTGCCAGCAGTTCAGGGGGAAACACCATATATTTT.

J is TRBJ2-1 and V is TRBV19; a possible D gene is TRBD2 (5 bases). CDR3 size: 19 residues. V dropped 1 base and J dropped 0 bases, with 19 bases sitting between them. In germline, CDR1 is LNHDA, CDR2 SQIVND (reference sequence). CDR3 nucleotides: TGTGCCAGTAGTATAGTGTCGGGGTTCGCGGACCCCTCCTACAATGAGCAGTTCTTC. This translates into CASSIVSGFADPSYNEQFF. Drawing the rest from reference TRBV19 and TRBJ2-1, the complete variable domain is DGGITQSPKYLFRKEGQNVTLSCEQNLNHDAMYWYRQDPGQGLRLIYYSQIVNDFQKGDIAEGYSVSREKKESFPLTVTSAQKNPTAFYLCASSIVSGFADPSYNEQFFGPGTRLTVL.

The chain is built from TRBV6-7 and TRBJ1-2, with 10 bases lining up with TRBD1. TRBV6-7 is noted as an ORF with a role that remains uncertain. CDR3 length equals 17 residues. Losses at the gene ends were 5 bases for V and 6 bases for J; bases not matched to a gene: 15. The CDR3 DNA is TGTGCCAGCAGTACAGGAAGACAGGGGGCTGGTTTGGATGGCTACACCTTC. Encoded protein: CASSTGRQGAGLDGYTF.

This clone was observed once. This rearrangement joins TRBV12-3 or TRBV12-4 to TRBJ2-2; D is undetermined. The CDR3 totals 12 residues. Trimming stripped 5 bases from V and 8 bases from J, with 9 bases between. The CDR3 bases are TGTGCCAGCAGTAATCTTCGGGGGGAGCTGTTTTTT. The encoded protein is CASSNLRGELFF.

The chain recombines TRBV29-1 with TRBJ2-7, with a weak D call TRBD1 (6 bases). This CDR3 region has 15 residues. Trimming took 0 bases from V and 2 from J, leaving 14 bases between them. Germline lookup yields CDR1 SQVTM and CDR2 ANQGSEA. The DNA for the CDR3 is TGCAGCGTTGAAGATCGAGGGACACCAACCTACGAGCAGTACTTC. This encodes CSVEDRGTPTYEQYF.

This chain joins TRBV19 and TRBJ1-2; D not resolved. Trimming pared 6 bases from V and 4 bases from J, leaving 18 bases between. The CDR3 spans 15 residues. Germline CDR1 LNHDA, CDR2 SQIVND (reference sequence). CDR3: CASRRTEGLGYGYTF. The CDR3 nucleotides read TGTGCCAGTAGAAGGACCGAGGGTCTTGGCTATGGCTACACCTTC.

The V gene is TRBV7-9, the J gene TRBJ1-1, with 8 bases lining up with TRBD1. J lost 0 bases, V lost 5 bases, and 14 bases had no gene match. This CDR3 comprises 18 residues. Germline V gene lookup returns CDR1 SEHNR and CDR2 FQNEAQ (reference sequence). As DNA, the CDR3 is TGTGCCAGCAGCCCGAGGGGGACAGGCGGAAACATGAACACTGAAGCTTTCTTT. It is translated as CASSPRGTGGNMNTEAFF.

The CDR3 loop reads CASSYSPSGLAFF. The DNA for the CDR3 is TGTGCCAGCAGTTACTCCCCCTCGGGACTAGCTTTCTTT. The rearrangement joins TRBV6-6 to TRBJ1-1; maybe TRBD1 (5 bases). Trimming took 0 bases from V and 10 from J, leaving 12 bases between them. The CDR3 length is 13 residues. Germline V gene lookup returns CDR1 MNHNY and CDR2 SVGAGI (reference sequence).

CDR3 nucleotides: TGTGCCAGCAGCCCCCGGACAGGGTCTGTCGAAAAACTGTTTTTT. Translation gives CASSPRTGSVEKLFF. This chain joins TRBV7-8 and TRBJ1-4; 8 bases fit TRBD1. This CDR3 is built from 15 residues. Losses at the gene ends were 5 bases for V and 8 bases for J; bases not matched to a gene: 10. CDR1 is SGHVS, CDR2 FQNEAQ, per germline.

The gene calls are TRBV4-1 and TRBJ1-3; 7 bases agree with TRBD1. V dropped 4 bases and J dropped 4; count of bases not matched to a gene: 4. The CDR3 is 14 residues long. The germline CDR1 and CDR2 sequences are MGHRA and YSYEKL. CDR3 sequence reads: CASSRDSHGNTIYF. The CDR3 nucleotides read TGCGCCAGCAGCCGGGACAGCCACGGAAACACCATATATTTT.

This clone was counted a single time. V gene TRBV5-4 combines with J gene TRBJ1-1, with D possibly being TRBD1 (6 bases). Trimming cost V 6 bases and J 0 bases, with 18 bases left between them. Germline values: CDR1 SGHNT, CDR2 YYREEE (reference sequence). There are 16 residues in the CDR3. The CDR3 DNA is TGTGCCAGCAATGTCGGGGGGGCAGGGTTGAACACTGAAGCTTTCTTT. It encodes CASNVGGAGLNTEAFF.

The genes are TRBV11-3 and TRBJ2-2; 8 bases fit TRBD1. CDR3 size: 16 residues. Germline assignment: CDR1 SGHNT and CDR2 YENEEA. J lost 7 bases, V lost 5 bases, and 12 bases had no gene match. The CDR3 is CASSPYGQGRGGELFF. CDR3 in DNA: TGTGCCAGCAGCCCGTATGGACAGGGAAGAGGCGGGGAGCTGTTTTTT.

The chain combines TRBV27 with TRBJ1-2; TRBD1 aligns across 8 bases. Germline V gene lookup returns CDR1 MNHEY and CDR2 SMNVEV (reference sequence). The CDR3 has 17 residues. The V gene end was trimmed by 5 bases and the J gene end by 1 base; junction bases not matched to a gene: 12. The CDR3 spells CASSPSRQGSLNYGYTF. The CDR3 coding sequence is TGTGCCAGCAGTCCATCCCGACAGGGGTCCCTTAACTATGGCTACACCTTC.

About this clone itself: The same CDR3 also results from other DNA sequences found in this sample. The CDR3: CASSLGGSGNQPQHF. CDR3 DNA sequence: TGCGCCAGCAGCTTAGGGGGCAGCGGCAATCAGCCCCAGCATTTT. The V and J genes are TRBV5-1 and TRBJ1-5; the match to TRBD1 covers 7 bases. Germline trimming cut 2 bases from V and 2 bases from J; bases unmatched to any gene: 4. CDR3 length equals 15 residues. The germline CDR1 and CDR2 sequences are SGHRS and YFSETQ.

J is TRBJ1-1 and V is TRBV29-1; no definite D call. The germline V and J ends were trimmed by 7 bases and 0 bases, with 9 bases remaining between them. This CDR3 is 12 amino acids long. CDR1 SQVTM and CDR2 ANQGSEA come from the germline V gene. CDR3 amino acids: CSGGQVNTEAFF. CDR3 nucleotide sequence: TGCAGCGGCGGGCAGGTGAACACTGAAGCTTTCTTT. Complete variable domain (other parts from reference TRBV29-1 and TRBJ1-1): SAVISQKPSRDICQRGTSLTIQCQVDSQVTMMFWYRQQPGQSLTLIATANQGSEATYESGFVIDKFPISRPNLTFSTLTVSNMSPEDSSIYLCSGGQVNTEAFFGQGTRLTVV.

This chain links TRBV20-1 with TRBJ1-4; D ambiguous. CDR1 and CDR2 from the germline V gene are DFQATT and SNEGSKA (reference sequence). V dropped 4 bases and J dropped 8 bases, with 17 bases sitting between them. The CDR3 extends over 14 amino acids. The CDR3 DNA reads TGCAGTGCTAATGAGGGAGTCGTAAGCGAAAAACTGTTTTTT. Translating gives CSANEGVVSEKLFF.

This clone was picked up a small number of times. This chain links TRBV5-6 with TRBJ1-2; D not resolved. The CDR3 runs 14 residues. Germline lookup yields CDR1 SGHDT and CDR2 YYEEEE. Trimming took 4 bases from V and 4 from J, leaving 14 bases between them. CDR3 residues: CASSPRLGGYGYTF. The CDR3 DNA sequence: TGTGCCAGCAGCCCCCGCTTGGGAGGCTATGGCTACACCTTC. The full variable domain, with the rest looked up from reference TRBV5-6 and TRBJ1-2, is DAGVTQSPTHLIKTRGQQVTLRCSPKSGHDTVSWYQQALGQGPQFIFQYYEEEERQRGNFPDRFSGHQFPNYSSELNVNALLLGDSALYLCASSPRLGGYGYTFGSGTRLTVV.

The chain uses TRBV11-3 and TRBJ2-3; no definite D call. V gave up 1 base and J gave up 0 bases, with 5 bases separating them. The CDR3 contains 14 residues. The germline V gene encodes CDR1 SGHNT and CDR2 YENEEA. DNA of the CDR3: TGTGCCAGCAGCTTAGGTAGCAGCACAGATACGCAGTATTTT. Translating gives CASSLGSSTDTQYF.

This clone was counted a single time. The CDR3 protein is CASSQDRTSGGLYNEQFF. The CDR3 region has the DNA TGCGCCAGCAGCCAAGATCGCACTAGCGGGGGCCTCTACAATGAGCAGTTCTTC. This rearrangement joins TRBV4-1 to TRBJ2-1; 11 bases fit TRBD2. The V and J ends lost 0 bases and 3 bases, in that order; junction bases with no gene match: 7. CDR3 size: 18 residues. Looked up from germline, CDR1 is MGHRA and CDR2 is YSYEKL.

The chain is built from TRBV20-1 and TRBJ2-3; 11 nucleotides line up with TRBD1. With 3 bases clipped from V and 3 bases from J, the junction kept 8 bases outside the gene matches. CDR3 length: 16 residues. Germline assignment: CDR1 DFQATT and CDR2 SNEGSKA (reference sequence). CDR3 coding DNA: TGCAGTGCTAGTACCCTAGGACAGGGGGCGACAGATACGCAGTATTTT. This sequence encodes CSASTLGQGATDTQYF.